Listed below are T cell receptor beta chains from one sample, sequenced in a study of cytomegalovirus exposure and HLA in healthy donors. Clones were read by immunoSEQ multiplex PCR, and TCRdb kept only the in-frame ones, dropping some. Of roughly 150,000 clones detected, approximately 80% appear once; the ten largest clones hold approximately 1.5%. Material for sequencing was PBMCs. The source is a male donor in good health and CMV-seronegative. CDR3s include the opening cysteine and the closing phenylalanine or tryptophan. A D gene is named only where the DNA matches it firmly. Size is omitted from some rows. Given values are once, few, many or a class for expanded clones.

d_gene,j_gene,v_gene,abundance,CDR3aa,CDR3nt
.,TRBJ2-5,TRBV6-6,.,CASSRSGRQETQYF,TGTGCCAGCAGCCGTTCGGGGAGACAAGAGACCCAGTACTTC
.,TRBJ1-1,TRBV5-1,.,CASSLNYVAFF,TGCGCCAGCAGCTTGAATTATGTGGCTTTCTTT
.,TRBJ1-2,TRBV5-4,.,CASRLGVVGGGYTF,TGTGCCAGCAGACTCGGTGTCGTAGGAGGCGGCTACACCTTC
TRBD1,TRBJ1-1,TRBV19,few,CASSPKTGVGTEAFF,TGTGCCAGTAGTCCGAAGACAGGGGTAGGGACTGAAGCTTTCTTT
.,TRBJ1-4,TRBV4-1,.,CASSPSRGEGEKLFF,TGCGCCAGCAGCCCGAGCCGGGGAGAGGGTGAAAAACTGTTTTTT
TRBD1,TRBJ2-7,TRBV28,few,CASSPGPGTGAYEQYF,TGTGCCAGCAGTCCTGGCCCCGGGACAGGGGCCTACGAGCAGTACTTC
.,TRBJ2-1,TRBV28,.,CASSLQGAWKQFF,TGTGCCAGCAGTCTCCAAGGGGCGTGGAAGCAGTTCTTC
TRBD2,TRBJ2-1,TRBV4-3,few,CASSRLAGGPDEQFF,TGCGCCAGCAGTCGACTAGCGGGGGGGCCTGATGAGCAGTTCTTC
TRBD1,TRBJ2-3,TRBV25-1,once,CASSRTGRTDTQYF,TGTGCCAGCAGTAGGACAGGACGCACAGATACGCAGTATTTT
.,TRBJ1-3,TRBV19,.,CASRPQAGNTIYF,TGTGCCAGTAGACCCCAAGCCGGAAACACCATATATTTT
TRBD2,TRBJ2-1,TRBV28,.,CASSFHLLAYSSYNEQFF,TGTGCCAGCAGTTTCCACTTACTAGCGTATAGCTCCTACAATGAGCAGTTCTTC
.,TRBJ1-4,TRBV5-1,.,CASSNGRGLGEKLFF,TGCGCCAGCAGCAACGGACGGGGATTAGGGGAAAAACTGTTTTTT
.,TRBJ1-6,TRBV27,.,CASSWEGTYNSPLHF,TGTGCCAGCAGCTGGGAGGGCACCTATAATTCACCCCTCCACTTT
TRBD2,TRBJ2-3,TRBV10-1,.,CASHLAGSTDTQYF,TGCGCCAGCCATCTAGCGGGTAGCACAGATACGCAGTATTTT
TRBD2,TRBJ2-1,TRBV6-5,.,CASTLISGQPGEQFF,TGTGCCAGCACTTTAATTAGCGGGCAGCCGGGTGAGCAGTTCTTC
TRBD1,TRBJ2-5,TRBV11-3,.,CASSPGQGALETQYF,TGTGCCAGCAGCCCGGGACAGGGGGCGCTTGAGACCCAGTACTTC
.,TRBJ1-6,TRBV6-1,.,CASSEAGAVREATLHF,TGTGCCAGCAGTGAAGCGGGGGCAGTCCGCGAGGCGACCCTCCACTTT
.,TRBJ2-1,TRBV6-6,.,CASSRGRPSSYNEQFF,TGTGCCAGCAGCAGAGGCCGGCCGAGCTCCTACAATGAGCAGTTCTTC
.,TRBJ2-3,TRBV5-1,once,CASSRWDTQYF,TGCGCCAGCAGCCGGTGGGATACGCAGTATTTT
.,TRBJ2-1,TRBV5-4,.,CASSLQGFPYNEQFF,TGTGCCAGCAGCCTCCAGGGATTTCCCTACAATGAGCAGTTCTTC
TRBD1,TRBJ1-6,TRBV5-6,once,CASSLGGTGNSPLHF,TGTGCCAGCAGCTTGGGGGGGACAGGGAATTCACCCCTCCACTTT
TRBD1,TRBJ2-1,TRBV9,.,CASSVRQGAAGEQFF,TGTGCCAGCAGCGTCAGACAGGGGGCGGCCGGTGAGCAGTTCTTC
.,TRBJ2-5,TRBV18,.,CASSTDFQETQYF,TGTGCCAGCTCAACGGACTTCCAAGAGACCCAGTACTTC
.,TRBJ1-2,TRBV28,.,CASSPFGQYYGYTF,TGTGCCAGCAGCCCTTTTGGGCAGTACTATGGCTACACCTTC
.,TRBJ1-1,TRBV13,.,CASSFSRMTRQAFF,TGTGCCAGCAGCTTCTCCCGGATGACACGCCAAGCTTTCTTT
TRBD2,TRBJ2-1,TRBV7-3,.,CASSLAGGPDEQFF,TGTGCCAGCAGCTTAGCGGGAGGGCCGGATGAGCAGTTCTTC
.,TRBJ2-1,TRBV25-1,.,CASERVGGSYNEQFF,TGTGCCAGCGAGAGAGTGGGGGGATCCTACAATGAGCAGTTCTTC
TRBD1,TRBJ1-1,TRBV11-3,.,CASRSGGLNTEAFF,TGTGCCAGCCGGTCAGGGGGCTTGAACACTGAAGCTTTCTTT
.,TRBJ1-5,TRBV6-5,.,CASSVRGGSYQPQHF,TGTGCCAGCAGTGTGAGGGGGGGTTCCTATCAGCCCCAGCATTTT
.,TRBJ2-1,TRBV7-2,.,CASSLGGMQFF,TGTGCCAGCAGCTTAGGAGGTATGCAGTTCTTC
.,TRBJ2-3,TRBV30,.,CAWSSSGGDTQYF,TGTGCCTGGAGTAGTTCGGGTGGGGATACGCAGTATTTT
.,TRBJ2-7,TRBV28,.,CASSLRVGVGSYEQYF,TGTGCCAGCAGTTTACGAGTGGGAGTCGGGTCCTACGAGCAGTACTTC
.,TRBJ2-7,TRBV6-5,few,CASTKRGSSYEQYF,TGTGCCAGCACCAAACGGGGGAGCTCCTACGAGCAGTACTTC
TRBD2,TRBJ2-3,TRBV9,few,CASSAGPSGRGDTQYF,TGTGCCAGCAGCGCCGGACCTAGCGGGAGAGGGGATACGCAGTATTTT
.,TRBJ2-1,TRBV27,.,CASSSSGLTYNEQFF,TGTGCCAGCAGTTCCTCCGGACTGACTTACAATGAGCAGTTCTTC